This is a list of T cell receptor beta chains from one sample in a study of blood T cell repertoires in COVID-19. Repertoires were generated with immunoSEQ multiplex PCR, while TCRdb's copy carries only in-frame clones and drops some. The profile shows about 94,000 clones, about 87% of them singletons. Sequencing used peripheral blood. These receptors came from a human donor with acute or convalescent COVID-19. The donor label of this sample is uncertain. The CDR3 runs from the conserved cysteine through the conserved F or W. The order of the fields is clone size, V gene, J gene, D gene, CDR3 protein, CDR3 DNA. D genes are given only for firm matches. The listing skips clone size in some rows; elsewhere it reads once, few, many or a size class.

NA	TRBV7-9	TRBJ1-4	NA	CASSPQAGWGEKLFF	TGTGCCAGCAGCCCCCAAGCAGGGTGGGGTGAAAAACTGTTTTTT
NA	TRBV10-3	TRBJ1-2	NA	CAINREGRGYGYTF	TGTGCCATCAACAGGGAGGGGAGGGGCTATGGCTACACCTTC
NA	TRBV7-3	TRBJ2-2	TRBD2	CASSPTQRGFGGELFF	TGTGCCAGCAGCCCCACACAGCGGGGGTTCGGCGGGGAGCTGTTTTTT
NA	TRBV5-1	TRBJ1-5	NA	CASSLAGTLNQPQHF	TGCGCCAGCAGCTTGGCCGGGACACTGAATCAGCCCCAGCATTTT
NA	TRBV19	TRBJ2-5	NA	CASSISPGYQETQYF	TGTGCCAGTAGTATATCGCCAGGGTATCAAGAGACCCAGTACTTC
NA	TRBV28	TRBJ2-3	TRBD1	CASSSPTGGALDTQYF	TGTGCCAGCAGCTCCCCGACAGGGGGCGCGTTGGATACGCAGTATTTT
NA	TRBV24-1	TRBJ2-2	NA	CATSDPTRTVQNTGELFF	TGTGCCACCAGTGATCCGACACGGACAGTTCAGAACACCGGGGAGCTGTTTTTT
NA	TRBV11-2	TRBJ1-5	TRBD1	CASSLDGQGWQPQHF	TGTGCCAGCAGCTTAGACGGACAGGGCTGGCAGCCCCAGCATTTT
NA	TRBV11-2	TRBJ1-1	NA	CALRARSEAFF	TGTGCCCTGCGGGCCCGGTCCGAAGCTTTCTTT
NA	TRBV28	TRBJ2-2	NA	CASSLMYGYSHGELFF	TGTGCCAGCAGTTTAATGTACGGGTATTCTCACGGGGAGCTGTTTTTT
NA	TRBV2	TRBJ2-7	NA	CASSTGLSSYEQYF	TGTGCCAGCTCGACAGGACTCAGCTCCTACGAGCAGTACTTC
NA	TRBV6-1	TRBJ1-2	NA	CASSNSANLDGYTF	TGTGCCAGCAGTAATTCAGCGAACCTCGACGGCTACACCTTC
NA	TRBV11-2	TRBJ2-1	NA	CASSDGLNNEQFF	TGTGCCAGCAGTGACGGACTAAACAATGAGCAGTTCTTC
NA	TRBV19	TRBJ2-7	TRBD2	CATGAPGTRQTYEQYF	TGTGCCACTGGAGCCCCGGGGACTAGGCAAACCTACGAGCAGTACTTC
few	TRBV11-2	TRBJ2-7	NA	CASSSRYEQYF	TGTGCCAGCAGCTCGCGCTACGAGCAGTACTTC
NA	TRBV30	TRBJ1-6	NA	CAWSVQAGPNSPLHF	TGTGCCTGGAGTGTACAAGCAGGGCCCAATTCACCCCTCCACTTT
NA	TRBV5-1	TRBJ2-3	TRBD1	CASSSRQGAYTDTQYF	TGCGCCAGCAGCTCACGACAGGGGGCTTACACAGATACGCAGTATTTT
NA	TRBV6-2/TRBV6-3	TRBJ1-2	TRBD1	CASSYGGQGYGYTF	TGTGCCAGCAGTTACGGCGGACAGGGCTATGGCTACACCTTC
NA	TRBV5-4	TRBJ2-5	TRBD2	CASSLGLVTETQYF	TGTGCCAGCAGCCTGGGACTAGTAACAGAGACCCAGTACTTC
NA	TRBV7-3	TRBJ1-6	NA	CASSLGQINNSPLHF	TGTGCCAGCAGCTTAGGACAGATCAATAATTCACCCCTCCACTTT
NA	TRBV4-3	TRBJ2-7	NA	CASSQAENFYEQYF	TGCGCCAGCAGCCAAGCGGAGAATTTCTACGAGCAGTACTTC
NA	TRBV5-1	TRBJ2-2	NA	CASSLELANTGELFF	TGCGCCAGCAGCTTGGAACTTGCGAACACCGGGGAGCTGTTTTTT
NA	TRBV5-1	TRBJ1-1	TRBD1	CASSLDRLRSEAFF	TGCGCCAGCAGCCTGGACAGGCTCAGATCTGAAGCTTTCTTT
NA	TRBV2	TRBJ2-5	TRBD2	CASSRTSGAFQETQYF	TGTGCCAGCAGTCGGACTAGCGGGGCTTTCCAAGAGACCCAGTACTTC
once	TRBV10-3	TRBJ1-2	NA	CAISETGRGNYTF	TGTGCCATCAGTGAGACGGGACGCGGGAACTACACCTTC
NA	TRBV2	TRBJ1-1	NA	CASSELGQLGTEAFF	TGTGCCAGCAGTGAACTGGGGCAGTTAGGCACTGAAGCTTTCTTT
NA	TRBV20-1	TRBJ1-1	NA	CSASPTTPFF	TGCAGTGCTAGTCCCACCACTCCTTTCTTT
NA	TRBV5-1	TRBJ2-2	TRBD2	CASSPALAGPTGELFF	TGCGCCAGCAGCCCCGCCCTAGCGGGGCCCACCGGGGAGCTGTTTTTT
NA	TRBV4-1	TRBJ2-1	NA	CASSLGTSYNEQFF	TGCGCCAGCAGCCTCGGGACTTCGTACAATGAGCAGTTCTTC
few	TRBV7-3	TRBJ2-3	TRBD2	CASSLTWTSGSTQYF	TGTGCCAGCAGCTTAACGTGGACTAGCGGGAGCACGCAGTATTTT
NA	TRBV6-5	TRBJ2-1	NA	CASSLLNEQFF	TGTGCCAGCAGCCTTCTAAATGAGCAGTTCTTC
NA	TRBV4-2	TRBJ1-2	TRBD1	CASSPRQADRGTF	TGTGCCAGCAGCCCCAGGCAAGCGGACAGGGGCACCTTC
NA	TRBV3-1/TRBV3-2	TRBJ2-7	NA	CASSQDRRSFYEQYF	TGTGCCAGCAGCCAAGATAGGAGGTCCTTCTACGAGCAGTACTTC
medium-sized	TRBV28	TRBJ2-3	NA	CASSFLSGTDTQYF	TGTGCCAGCAGTTTTTTATCAGGAACAGATACGCAGTATTTT
NA	TRBV28	TRBJ2-5	TRBD1	CASSSGTGSLQETQYF	TGTGCCAGCAGTTCCGGGACAGGATCCCTCCAAGAGACCCAGTACTTC
once	TRBV11-2	TRBJ1-2	NA	CASSLPGATYGYTF	TGTGCCAGCAGCTTACCAGGGGCGACCTATGGCTACACCTTC
once	TRBV4-2	TRBJ2-2	TRBD2	CASSQDLRASGGSQPYTGELFF	TGTGCCAGCAGCCAAGATCTTCGGGCTAGCGGGGGGTCACAGCCCTACACCGGGGAGCTGTTTTTT
NA	TRBV7-2	TRBJ2-3	NA	CASSSASSTDTQYF	TGTGCCAGCAGCTCGGCTAGCAGCACAGATACGCAGTATTTT
NA	TRBV5-1	TRBJ1-2	TRBD1	CASSTDRGYGYTF	TGCGCCAGCAGTACAGACAGGGGGTATGGCTACACCTTC
NA	TRBV3-1/TRBV3-2	TRBJ2-2	NA	CASTQLGRTGELFF	TGTGCCAGCACCCAACTGGGCCGGACCGGGGAGCTGTTTTTT
NA	TRBV25-1	TRBJ2-1	TRBD2	CASSDPGQRGDNEQFF	TGTGCCAGCAGTGACCCCGGTCAGCGGGGGGATAATGAGCAGTTCTTC
NA	TRBV5-4	TRBJ1-6	TRBD1	CASSERTGRGSPLHF	TGTGCCAGCAGCGAAAGGACAGGTCGGGGTTCACCCCTCCACTTT
NA	TRBV7-2	TRBJ1-2	NA	CASSPDRSSGYTF	TGTGCCAGCAGCCCTGACAGGTCCAGCGGCTACACCTTC
once	TRBV27	TRBJ2-7	TRBD2	CASSLSRGGVYEQYF	TGTGCCAGCAGTTTATCACGGGGGGGCGTGTACGAGCAGTACTTC
NA	TRBV9	TRBJ1-5	TRBD1	CASSVHRGCSNQPQHF	TGTGCCAGCAGCGTACACAGGGGATGTAGCAATCAGCCCCAGCATTTT
NA	TRBV7-5	TRBJ2-1	NA	CARSQTGSSYNEQFF	TGTGCCAGAAGCCAGACAGGGAGCTCCTACAATGAGCAGTTCTTC
NA	TRBV2	TRBJ1-5	NA	CASGQGPWSQHF	TGTGCCAGCGGGCAGGGCCCATGGTCCCAGCATTTT
NA	TRBV7-8	TRBJ1-1	TRBD1	CASSYRTGNEAFF	TGTGCCAGCAGTTATAGGACAGGAAATGAAGCTTTCTTT
few	TRBV30	TRBJ1-1	NA	CAWDKLMNTEAFF	TGTGCCTGGGACAAACTGATGAACACTGAAGCTTTCTTT
NA	TRBV7-2	TRBJ1-5	TRBD1	CASSLAGGQLSNQPQHF	TGTGCCAGCAGCTTAGCAGGGGGCCAATTGAGCAATCAGCCCCAGCATTTT
NA	TRBV29-1	TRBJ1-2	TRBD1	CSVGQGGSYGYTF	TGCAGCGTCGGACAGGGAGGAAGCTATGGCTACACCTTC
NA	TRBV21-1	TRBJ2-7	NA	CASSKVKLVGSLKYEQYF	TGTGCCAGCAGCAAAGTAAAGTTGGTGGGCAGCCTAAAGTACGAGCAGTACTTC
NA	TRBV6-5	TRBJ2-7	NA	CASSPFSSYEQYF	TGTGCCAGCAGTCCCTTCAGCTCCTACGAGCAGTACTTC